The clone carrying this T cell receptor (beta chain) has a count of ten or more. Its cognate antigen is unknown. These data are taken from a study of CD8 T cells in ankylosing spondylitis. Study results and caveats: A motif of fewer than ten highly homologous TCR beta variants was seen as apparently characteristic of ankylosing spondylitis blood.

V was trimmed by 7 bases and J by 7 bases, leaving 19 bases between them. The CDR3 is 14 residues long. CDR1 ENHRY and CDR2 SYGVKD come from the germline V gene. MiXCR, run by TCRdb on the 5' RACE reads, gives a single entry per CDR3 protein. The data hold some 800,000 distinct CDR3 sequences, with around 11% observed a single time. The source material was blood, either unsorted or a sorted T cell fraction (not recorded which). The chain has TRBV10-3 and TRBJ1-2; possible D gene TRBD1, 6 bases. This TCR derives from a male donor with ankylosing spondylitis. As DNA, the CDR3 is TGTGCCATCACGAATACGGCAGGGGCGGTTGGCTACACCTTC. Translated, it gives CAITNTAGAVGYTF.